Following are 13 T cell receptor beta chains from one sample sequenced in a study of a mutant IDH1 vaccine in newly diagnosed glioma. Time point described: week 11, during vaccination. Doses of 300 ug of mutant IDH1 20-mer peptide were given with topical imiquimod. TCRdb keeps only in-frame clones here, not all; method: immunoSEQ multiplex PCR. The table records around 62,000 clones, 75% to 90% of them present only once. These receptors' antigens are unknown. Sequenced here: PBMCs, sampled from a glioma patient whose treatment included an IDH1 peptide vaccine. Receptors originate from a man in his forties or fifties with glioma.

The chain combines TRBV2 with TRBJ2-3; possibly TRBD1 for D (5 bases). The CDR3 consists of 15 residues. The germline V gene encodes CDR1 SNHLY and CDR2 FYNNEI. Deletions cut 6 bases from V and 5 bases from J, with 18 bases between. The CDR3 region has the DNA TGTGCCAGCAGGCTAAGGGGCCAAACCAGAGATACGCAGTATTTT. This translates into CASRLRGQTRDTQYF.

This clone showed up just once. The chain links TRBV6-5 to TRBJ1-1, with D possibly being TRBD1 (6 bases). Germline V gene sequence: CDR1 MNHEY, CDR2 SVGAGI. Deletions cut 3 bases from V and 4 bases from J, with 15 bases between. This CDR3 comprises 15 residues. The CDR3 sequence is CASSYGGPYATEAFF. The CDR3 DNA follows: TGTGCCAGCAGTTATGGGGGCCCGTATGCCACTGAAGCTTTCTTT.

V and J are TRBV11-2 and TRBJ1-4, with D hard to call. The V and J ends lost 5 bases and 0 bases respectively, with 13 bases between them. CDR1 SGHAT and CDR2 FQNNGV come from the germline V gene. The CDR3 spans 16 residues. CDR3 sequence: CASSPSSPTTNEKLFF. Written as DNA, the CDR3 is TGTGCCAGCAGCCCCAGTTCCCCAACAACTAATGAAAAACTGTTTTTT.

The sample holds one count of this clone. The CDR3 DNA sequence: TGTGCCAGCAGCTCGAGTTTCAACACTGAAGCTTTCTTT. Protein: CASSSSFNTEAFF. V is TRBV7-8 and J is TRBJ1-1, with D uncertain. V lost 4 bases and J lost 2, with 8 bases in between. CDR3 length equals 13 residues. The germline gives CDR1 SGHVS, CDR2 FQNEAQ.

This clone was found once. This sequence joins TRBV2 and TRBJ2-1; possible D gene TRBD1, 6 bases. Germline CDR1 SNHLY, CDR2 FYNNEI. Trimming left V 7 bases short and J 5 bases short, with 18 bases between. The CDR3 covers 15 residues. The CDR3 here is CASTPQGLENNEQFF. The CDR3 region has the DNA TGTGCCAGCACCCCACAGGGATTAGAGAACAATGAGCAGTTCTTC.

The J gene is TRBJ1-1, the V gene TRBV30, with D unclear. CDR3 length: 15 residues. The germline V gene encodes CDR1 GTSNPN and CDR2 SVGIG (reference sequence). Trimming removed 3 bases at V and 0 bases at J, with 14 bases between. The CDR3 region is CAWSLLQQMNTEAFF. CDR3 sequence (DNA): TGTGCCTGGAGCTTACTTCAACAGATGAACACTGAAGCTTTCTTT.

The rearrangement links TRBV29-1 to TRBJ2-1; weak D call: TRBD1 (6 bases). V lost 5 bases and J lost 6, with 23 bases in between. The V gene's germline CDR1 is SQVTM and CDR2 ANQGSEA. The CDR3 covers 16 residues. This CDR3 is CSVLPEWGPSGNEQFF. The CDR3 nucleotides are TGCAGCGTTCTCCCGGAATGGGGGCCTTCTGGCAATGAGCAGTTCTTC.

This clone occurred a few times. The chain links TRBV11-2 to TRBJ1-5; 7 bases are shared with TRBD1. The CDR3 contains 15 residues. Trimming at V came to 0 bases and at J to 8 bases, leaving 7 bases not matched to a gene. Germline lookup yields CDR1 SGHAT and CDR2 FQNNGV. CDR3 bases: TGTGCCAGCAGCTTAGAAAGGGGGCCAAACGAGCCCCAGCATTTT. This encodes CASSLERGPNEPQHF.

The chain joins TRBV5-1 to TRBJ1-6; 7 bases are shared with TRBD1. The length of the CDR3 is 14 residues. V lost 4 bases and J lost 9; bases outside the gene matches: 7. Per germline, CDR1 SGHRS and CDR2 YFSETQ. This chain's CDR3 is CASSLDRVGSPLHF. The DNA for the CDR3 is TGCGCCAGCAGCCTCGACAGGGTGGGTTCACCCCTCCACTTT.

The chain links TRBV28 to TRBJ1-4; D is possibly TRBD1 (6 bases). Germline values: CDR1 MDHEN, CDR2 SYDVKM. The CDR3 runs 15 residues. Trimming stripped 6 bases from V and 3 bases from J, with 14 bases between. CDR3 bases: TGTGCCAGCAGGCCTAGGGGACAAGCTAATGAAAAACTGTTTTTT. Translated, it gives CASRPRGQANEKLFF.

V gene TRBV27 combines with J gene TRBJ2-6; D is unclear. CDR1 is MNHEY and CDR2 is SMNVEV in the germline V gene (reference sequence). The CDR3 has 18 residues. Trimming took 2 bases from V and 0 from J, leaving 14 bases between them. The CDR3 sequence: CASSLGEYGSSGANVLTF. The CDR3 region has the DNA TGTGCCAGCAGTTTAGGGGAATATGGTAGCTCTGGGGCCAACGTCCTGACTTTC.

By sample share, this clone is medium-sized (0.01 to 0.1%). The chain's CDR3 is CASSLAAISTEAFF. CDR3 bases: TGTGCCAGCAGTTTAGCGGCGATTTCCACTGAAGCTTTCTTT. The V gene is TRBV28, the J gene TRBJ1-1; D is unresolved. The CDR3 has 14 amino acids. Germline V gene sequence: CDR1 MDHEN, CDR2 SYDVKM. Trimming removed 2 bases from V and 4 bases from J, with 11 bases in between.

The rearrangement joins TRBV5-1 to TRBJ2-2, with 8 bases aligning to TRBD1. CDR1 and CDR2 from the germline V gene are SGHRS and YFSETQ. Trimming removed 0 bases from V and 2 bases from J; junction bases left unmatched: 9. There are 18 residues in the CDR3. The DNA for the CDR3 is TGCGCCAGCAGCTTGGCTTTGCTCAGGGGGCTTAACACCGGGGAGCTGTTTTTT. It is translated as CASSLALLRGLNTGELFF.